The 3 T cell receptor beta chains reported below all come from one sample, sequenced in a study of human T cells and chemical hapten exposure. MiXCR was run by TCRdb on the RACE reads, yielding one entry per CDR3 protein. This sample has roughly 380,000 distinct CDR3 sequences, with about 6.3% found just once. The time point: patch test 2, 6 weeks after DPC sensitization. Treatment in this sample: therapeutic diphenylcyclopropenone sensitization with weekly scalp DPC. The input for sequencing was whole blood, taken in connection with sensitization to the hapten diphenylcyclopropenone (DPC). All receptors derive from a young woman with alopecia areata. Some clones in this sample may be carry-over from other donors' samples.

Many counts were recorded for this clonotype. This chain links TRBV3-1 with TRBJ2-3; possible D gene TRBD2, 6 bases. Trimming took off 2 bases at V and 1 base at J, with 13 bases between the two ends. Per the germline V gene, CDR1 is LGHDT and CDR2 is YNNKEL (reference sequence). The CDR3 is made up of 16 amino acids. For the CDR3, the DNA is TGTGCCAGCAGCCAACTTCACGGGGGAGGCACAGATACGCAGTATTTT. It codes for CASSQLHGGGTDTQYF.

This clonotype turned up a few times. The rearrangement uses TRBV4-1 and TRBJ1-2; possible D gene TRBD1, 6 bases. The germline V gene encodes CDR1 MGHRA and CDR2 YSYEKL. V gave up 0 bases and J gave up 4 bases, with 15 bases separating them. This CDR3 spans 16 amino acids. The CDR3 protein is CASSQDPSGRGYGYTF. For the CDR3, the DNA is TGCGCCAGCAGCCAAGATCCTAGCGGCAGGGGCTATGGCTACACCTTC.

This clonotype was counted only a few times. V gene TRBV28 combines with J gene TRBJ2-5; TRBD2 aligns across 7 bases. This CDR3 contains 15 residues. Unmatched junction bases numbered 9, after V lost 3 bases and J lost 5 bases. Germline V gives CDR1 MDHEN, CDR2 SYDVKM. CDR3 amino acids: CASSLGLPSGETQYF. The CDR3 region has the DNA TGTGCCAGCAGTTTGGGACTACCCTCGGGGGAGACCCAGTACTTC.